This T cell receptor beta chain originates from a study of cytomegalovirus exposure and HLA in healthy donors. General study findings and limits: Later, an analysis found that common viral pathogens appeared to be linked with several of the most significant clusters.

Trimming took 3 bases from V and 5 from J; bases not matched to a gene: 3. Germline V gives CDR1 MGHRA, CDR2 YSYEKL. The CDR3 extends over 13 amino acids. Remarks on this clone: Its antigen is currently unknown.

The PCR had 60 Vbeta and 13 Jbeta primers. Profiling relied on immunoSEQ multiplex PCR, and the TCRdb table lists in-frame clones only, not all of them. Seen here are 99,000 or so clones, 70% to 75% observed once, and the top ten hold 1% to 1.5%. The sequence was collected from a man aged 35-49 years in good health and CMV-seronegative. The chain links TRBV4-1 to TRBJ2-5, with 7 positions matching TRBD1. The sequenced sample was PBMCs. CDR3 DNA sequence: TGCGCCAGCAGCCAGGGACAGTGCGAGACCCAGTACTTC. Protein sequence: CASSQGQCETQYF.